What follows is one T cell receptor (beta chain) and its context. The antigen is unknown. Germline V gene data show CDR1 as SGHRS and CDR2 as YFSETQ. The CDR3 has 14 amino acids. The V end lost 4 bases, the J end lost 3 bases, and 14 bases lay between the germline ends. The data were obtained in a study of beta chain features in type 1 diabetes. As every portion of the isolated RNA was reverse transcribed, the sequencing read expressed TCRB transcripts. Sequencing used immunoSEQ multiplex PCR; TCRdb keeps in-frame clones, though not all of them. The sample lists hundreds of thousands of clones, approximately 11% occurring once. General observations from the study: It was among patients, rather than healthy donors, that naive, central memory and Treg TCRB repertoires appeared more similar. Insertions at VDJ junctions were less frequent in type 1 diabetes patients. These patients also deleted more nucleotides at the same junctions. Patients and controls would share equally any PCR tilt toward shorter templates. Type 1 diabetes patients had TCRB CDR3s that were shorter (moderately but significantly so) in all four CD4+ subsets.

The sequence was obtained from a man aged 25 to 45 with type 1 diabetes. The genes are TRBV5-1 and TRBJ2-7; perhaps TRBD1 as D (6 bases). The sample taken for sequencing was naive CD4+ T cells from blood. CDR3 sequence (DNA): TGCGCCAGCAGCCCCGGGACAAACATCTACGAGCAGTACTTC. Protein sequence: CASSPGTNIYEQYF.